Sequencing of this T cell receptor (beta chain) was carried out in a study of cytomegalovirus exposure and HLA in healthy donors. The primer mix had 60 Vbeta and 13 Jbeta primers. The protocol was immunoSEQ multiplex PCR, while the TCRdb copy is restricted to in-frame clones and leaves out a portion. The sample carries approximately 180,000 clones, 84% recorded once. The CDR3 is made up of 14 amino acids. CDR1 and CDR2 from the germline V gene are SNHLY and FYNNEI. V dropped 2 bases and J dropped 5 bases, with 11 bases sitting between them. The receptor was derived from a man aged 18 to 29 in good health and CMV-seronegative. The chain joins TRBV2 to TRBJ2-3; tentatively, D is TRBD2 (5 bases). The sample consisted of PBMCs. The CDR3 DNA follows: TGTGCCAGCAGTGAATGGCGGGCGGTAGATACGCAGTATTTT. Translating it yields CASSEWRAVDTQYF.